The T cell receptor beta chain under discussion was sequenced for a study of cytomegalovirus exposure and HLA in healthy donors. Study observations and caveats: For cytomegalovirus status, the classifier reportedly gave diagnoses with high specificity and sensitivity.

For this clone: As yet, its antigen is unknown.

The V gene's germline CDR1 is MGHRA and CDR2 YSYEKL. CDR3 length: 17 residues. Trimming stripped 0 bases from V and 1 base from J, with 16 bases between. Vbeta (60) and Jbeta (13) primers were used in the PCR. Sequencing was performed with immunoSEQ multiplex PCR; in TCRdb, only in-frame clones are kept and a portion is missing. This table has about 120,000 clones, 77% appearing once. The TCR originated in a man aged 35 to 55 in good health and CMV-seropositive. Sequencing was done on a sample of PBMCs. The V and J genes are TRBV4-1 and TRBJ2-7; D call uncertain. The CDR3 loop is CASSQDRQPPRSYEQYF. CDR3 coding DNA: TGCGCCAGCAGCCAAGATAGGCAACCTCCTAGGTCCTACGAGCAGTACTTC.